One T cell receptor beta chain is described in this entry. Its target is not known. This entry is derived from a study of cytomegalovirus exposure and HLA in healthy donors. Study-wide results and caveats: In an earlier analysis, most TCR beta V segments were productive about 87% or about 30% of the time.

PCR used 60 Vbeta primers and 13 Jbeta primers. Sequenced by immunoSEQ multiplex PCR; TCRdb stores in-frame clones only, minus some. Its table records roughly 75,000 clones. Germline CDR1 and CDR2: SEHNR and FQNEAQ (reference sequence). Trimming shortened V by 2 bases and J by 1 base, and 8 bases separated the two germline ends. The CDR3 has 14 amino acids. Sequenced sample: PBMCs. The sequence came from a boy aged 5-17 years in good health and CMV-seronegative. The chain carries TRBV7-9 and TRBJ1-1, with a weak D call TRBD1 (5 bases). CDR3 in amino acids: CASSLMGGNTEAFF. The CDR3 nucleotides read TGTGCCAGCAGCTTAATGGGGGGGAACACTGAAGCTTTCTTT. The full variable domain, completed using reference TRBV7-9 and TRBJ1-1, is DTGVSQNPRHKITKRGQNVTFRCDPISEHNRLYWYRQTLGQGPEFLTYFQNEAQLEKSRLLSDRFSAERPKGSFSTLEIQRTEQGDSAMYLCASSLMGGNTEAFFGQGTRLTVV.